The 9 T cell receptor beta chains below all came from one sample that was sequenced in a study of blood T cell repertoires in COVID-19. Some clones are missing from TCRdb's copy, which holds only in-frame ones; the method was immunoSEQ multiplex PCR. Of approximately 45,000 clones in the sample, 80% to 90% were seen once. The sequenced sample consisted of peripheral blood. These receptors were collected from a woman aged 80 or over with acute or convalescent COVID-19.

This chain joins TRBV10-3 and TRBJ1-5; perhaps TRBD1 as D (6 bases). The CDR3 consists of 14 residues. Trimming removed 3 bases at V and 7 bases at J, with 13 bases between. Germline CDR1 ENHRY, CDR2 SYGVKD. DNA of the CDR3: TGTGCCATCAGTGAAAACTCAGGGGCACAGCCCCAGCATTTT. This sequence encodes CAISENSGAQPQHF.

The chain employs TRBV7-8 and TRBJ1-5, with D uncertain. Trimming stripped 5 bases from V and 4 bases from J, with 9 bases between. The germline CDR1 and CDR2 sequences are SGHVS and FQNEAQ. This CDR3 is built from 13 residues. The CDR3 sequence: CASSQTANQPQHF. CDR3 DNA: TGTGCCAGCAGCCAAACAGCAAATCAGCCCCAGCATTTT.

The chain is built from TRBV30 and TRBJ1-2, with 8 bases aligning to TRBD1. The germline gives CDR1 GTSNPN, CDR2 SVGIG (reference sequence). This CDR3 has 13 amino acids. V lost 4 bases and J lost 8; bases outside the gene matches: 9. CDR3 in amino acids: CAWNGQGIRGYTF. The CDR3 region has the DNA TGTGCCTGGAATGGACAGGGAATTCGGGGCTACACCTTC.

The V gene is TRBV10-3, the J gene TRBJ2-1; 16 positions match TRBD2. CDR3 length: 17 residues. V shed 6 bases and J 7 bases; nucleotides not matched to a gene: 9. CDR1 is ENHRY and CDR2 is SYGVKD in the germline V gene. CDR3 nucleotides: TGTGCCATCAGGGCCGGGACTAGCGGGGGGGCTGGAAATGAGCAGTTCTTC. As protein: CAIRAGTSGGAGNEQFF.

V and J are TRBV5-5 and TRBJ2-1, with TRBD2 as a possible D gene (6 bases). Germline-derived CDR1 and CDR2 are SGHKS and YYEKEE (reference sequence). The V end lost 0 bases, the J end lost 7 bases, and 11 bases lay between the germline ends. CDR3 length: 14 residues. The CDR3 DNA follows: TGTGCCAGCAGCTTGGGGTTAGCGGCAAATGAGCAGTTCTTC. Residues: CASSLGLAANEQFF.

CDR3 loop: CASSRADTIYF. CDR3 in DNA: TGTGCCAGCAGCCGAGCGGACACCATATATTTT. The chain combines TRBV3-1 (or the pseudogene TRBV3-2) with TRBJ1-3; no reliable D call. The ends were cut back, 4 bases at V and 8 bases at J, with 6 bases in the middle. The V gene's germline CDR1 is LGHDT and CDR2 YNNKEL (reference sequence). The length of the CDR3 is 11 residues.

The gene calls are TRBV7-6 and TRBJ2-7, with 7 bases identical to TRBD2. Germline V gives CDR1 SGHVS, CDR2 FNYEAQ. Trimming cost V 1 base and J 0 bases; bases outside gene matches: 6. The CDR3 contains 16 residues. The CDR3 here is CASSLGSSGHSYEQYF. DNA for the CDR3: TGTGCCAGCAGCTTAGGCTCTAGCGGACACTCCTACGAGCAGTACTTC.

The chain has TRBV7-9 and TRBJ2-2, with a possible D match to TRBD1 (5 bases). This CDR3 contains 16 residues. Trimming stripped 2 bases from V and 1 base from J, with 11 bases between. Germline CDR1 reads SEHNR; CDR2 reads FQNEAQ (reference sequence). The CDR3 reads CASSLSSQGNTGELFF. DNA for the CDR3: TGTGCCAGCAGCTTAAGTAGTCAGGGGAACACCGGGGAGCTGTTTTTT.

This clone has only one observation. The chain joins TRBV4-2 to TRBJ2-1; TRBD1 agrees at 10 bases. The ends lost 5 bases at V and 5 bases at J; junction bases unmatched: 6. CDR1 LGHNA and CDR2 YNFKEQ come from the germline V gene. The CDR3 totals 15 residues. Here the CDR3 reads CASSSPGQGNNEQFF. Written as DNA, the CDR3 is TGTGCCAGCAGCTCCCCGGGACAGGGGAACAATGAGCAGTTCTTC.